The clone carrying this T cell receptor (beta chain) was recorded many times. What it binds is not known. TCRdb ran MiXCR on the 5' RACE reads and lists one entry per CDR3 protein. The sample includes approximately 510,000 distinct CDR3 sequences, about a fifth of them seen just once. This entry comes from a study of T cells after yellow fever vaccination. Trimming stripped 0 bases from V and 9 bases from J, with 21 bases between. CDR3 length equals 17 residues. Germline assignment: CDR1 MNHEY and CDR2 SVGAGI. Study-wide findings and caveats: Among primary-vaccination clones, most reappeared after the booster, at around 97% for CD4 and approximately 90% for CD8.

The V call is TRBV6-5, the J call TRBJ2-1; D is uncertain. The sequences come from PBMCs, collected 21 days after the first yellow fever vaccination. This TCR derives from a man in his late teens or twenties who received the YFV17D yellow fever vaccine. CDR3 in DNA: TGTGCCAGCAGTTACTCCCTAAAACAAAGGAGAGTATCTGAGCAGTTCTTC. As protein: CASSYSLKQRRVSEQFF.